The present TCR beta chain was sequenced within a study of OX40 agonist ivuxolimab in advanced cancers. Baseline, cycle 4 day 1, and cycle 7 day 1 were the blood sampling points. Clones were sequenced by immunoSEQ multiplex PCR, and TCRdb holds only the in-frame ones, with some missing. Of approximately 77,000 clones listed, about 85% were seen once; the top ten hold roughly 2.2%. The CDR3 contains 16 residues. The germline gives CDR1 MNHEY, CDR2 SVGAGI. The V segment lost 2 bases and the J segment 2 bases; nucleotides outside the gene matches: 6. The chain uses TRBV6-5 and TRBJ2-5, with 9 bases fitting TRBD1. This sequence originates from an adult with an advanced solid tumor such as melanoma, head and neck, liver or kidney cancer. The sequences come from CD4+ or CD8+ T cells sorted from blood, collected in a trial of the OX40 agonist ivuxolimab. CDR3 bases: TGTGCCAGCAGTTACCAGGGGGACAGGGCACAAGAGACCCAGTACTTC. It codes for CASSYQGDRAQETQYF.